At least ten counts were recorded for the clone carrying this TCR beta chain. The entry originates in a study of spatial heterogeneity in lung cancer. About the study: For the average unique TCR and UMI combination, more than eight occurrences appeared in raw reads.

Time point given: sample taken at primary tumor resection. Tumor, nontumor lung or frozen PBMC supplied whole RNA that was sequenced unsorted. TCRdb recomputed calls from the 5' RACE reads with MiXCR, one row per CDR3 protein. This sample has about 48,000 distinct CDR3 sequences, with approximately 5% found just once. The TCR was taken from a male donor with early-stage non-small cell lung cancer. Material: PBMCs, obtained at surgery.

CDR3 bases: TGTGCCAGCAGTTACCTGAAAATCCTAGCGGGAGGAAACAATGAGCAGTTCTTC. Translation gives CASSYLKILAGGNNEQFF. The chain links TRBV6-6 to TRBJ2-1; the match to TRBD2 covers 11 bases. The CDR3 runs 18 residues. Germline assignment: CDR1 MNHNY and CDR2 SVGAGI (reference sequence). V was pared by 2 bases and J by 5 bases, with 11 bases of the junction left unmatched.